One and the same sample provided the 25 T cell receptor beta chains below, sequenced in a study of OX40 agonist ivuxolimab in advanced cancers. Only in-frame clones appear in the TCRdb table, and some are missing; sequencing was by immunoSEQ multiplex PCR. The sample lists 95,000 to 150,000 clones; roughly 95% were seen once. The sequences come from CD4+ or CD8+ T cells sorted from blood, collected in a trial of the OX40 agonist ivuxolimab. The receptor source for this set is an adult with an advanced solid tumor such as melanoma, head and neck, liver or kidney cancer.

The rearrangement links TRBV7-3 to TRBJ2-3, with D unresolved. The V gene's germline CDR1 is SGHTA and CDR2 FQGTGA. The CDR3 is 13 residues long. The germline V and J ends were trimmed by 7 bases and 5 bases, with 13 bases remaining between them. CDR3 sequence: CASNHVLGDTQYF. For the CDR3, the DNA is TGTGCCAGCAATCATGTGTTAGGAGATACGCAGTATTTT. The full variable domain, with the rest looked up from reference TRBV7-3 and TRBJ2-3, is GAGVSQTPSNKVTEKGKYVELRCDPISGHTALYWYRQSLGQGPEFLIYFQGTGAADDSGLPNDRFFAVRPEGSVSTLKIQRTERGDSAVYLCASNHVLGDTQYFGPGTRLTVL.

The chain carries TRBV7-9 and TRBJ2-1; D remains ambiguous. Between the trimmed V and J ends, which lost 1 base and 3 bases, there was a span of 4 bases. The CDR3 loop spans 13 amino acids. CDR1 is SEHNR, CDR2 FQNEAQ, per germline (reference sequence). CDR3 DNA sequence: TGTGCCAGCAGCTTAGGTCTCTACAATGAGCAGTTCTTC. It codes for CASSLGLYNEQFF.

The V call is TRBV19, the J call TRBJ2-4; 11 positions match TRBD1. Germline trimming cut 5 bases from V and 6 bases from J; bases unmatched to any gene: 3. The CDR3 extends over 14 amino acids. The germline V gene has CDR1 LNHDA and CDR2 SQIVND (reference sequence). The CDR3 DNA reads as TGTGCCAGTAGTCTCGGACAGGGGGCAAACATTCAGTACTTC. Encoded protein: CASSLGQGANIQYF. Filled out from reference TRBV19 and TRBJ2-4, the complete variable domain reads DGGITQSPKYLFRKEGQNVTLSCEQNLNHDAMYWYRQDPGQGLRLIYYSQIVNDFQKGDIAEGYSVSREKKESFPLTVTSAQKNPTAFYLCASSLGQGANIQYFGAGTRLSVL.

This clone has a handful of counts. The chain couples TRBV10-3 to TRBJ1-5; 8 positions match TRBD1. CDR3 length: 19 amino acids. V lost 8 bases, J lost 0 bases, and 18 bases stayed unmatched. Germline-derived CDR1 and CDR2 are ENHRY and SYGVKD. The CDR3 DNA reads as TGTGCCATCTCTCAGGGACAGGTTGGGGATTTACTTAGCAATCAGCCCCAGCATTTT. The encoded protein is CAISQGQVGDLLSNQPQHF.

The CDR3 DNA reads TGTGCCAGCAGCCTATTTCGGGCAGCGCAAGAGACCCAGTACTTC. Residues: CASSLFRAAQETQYF. The chain combines TRBV5-4 with TRBJ2-5, with D uncertain. Germline CDR1 is SGHNT and CDR2 is YYREEE (reference sequence). The length of the CDR3 is 15 residues. V lost 4 bases, J lost 2 bases, and 15 bases lay in between.

V is TRBV9 and J is TRBJ2-4, with 9 nucleotides matching TRBD1. The ends lost 1 base at V and 8 bases at J; junction bases unmatched: 4. Germline-derived CDR1 and CDR2 are SGDLS and YYNGEE. The CDR3 covers 14 residues. CDR3 DNA sequence: TGTGCCAGCAGCGTACTGGACAGGGGTGACATTCAGTACTTC. It yields the protein CASSVLDRGDIQYF.

The V gene is TRBV28, the J gene TRBJ2-1; TRBD1 matches at 8 bases. The trim removed 6 bases at V and 3 bases at J, leaving 7 bases unmatched. Germline V CDR1 and CDR2: MDHEN, SYDVKM. This CDR3 contains 15 residues. The CDR3, as DNA: TGTGCCAGCAGCCCCCAGGGGGCGTACTACAATGAGCAGTTCTTC. Translating it yields CASSPQGAYYNEQFF.

This chain links TRBV28 with TRBJ1-5, with D possibly TRBD1 on 6 matching bases. CDR3 length: 16 residues. Trimming pared 4 bases from V and 3 bases from J, leaving 16 bases between. Germline V CDR1 and CDR2: MDHEN, SYDVKM. CDR3 DNA: TGTGCCAGCAGTTGGGGGGGGACACTCCCCAATCAGCCCCAGCATTTT. This sequence encodes CASSWGGTLPNQPQHF.

Note on this clone: The same CDR3 also results from other DNA sequences found in this sample. The V call is TRBV6-6, the J call TRBJ1-5; the D gene is possibly TRBD1 (5 bases). Trimming removed 0 bases at V and 5 bases at J, with 5 bases between. Germline-derived CDR1 and CDR2 are MNHNY and SVGAGI (reference sequence). The CDR3 contains 13 residues. The CDR3 reads CASSYSRDQPQHF. CDR3 DNA: TGTGCCAGCAGTTACTCCAGGGATCAGCCCCAGCATTTT.

The chain joins TRBV6-5 to TRBJ1-5; the match to TRBD1 covers 7 bases. Germline trimming cut 4 bases from V and 4 bases from J; bases unmatched to any gene: 4. Per germline, CDR1 MNHEY and CDR2 SVGAGI. The CDR3 contains 14 residues. CDR3 amino acids: CASSSGQKNQPQHF. The CDR3 DNA is TGTGCCAGCAGTTCGGGACAGAAAAATCAGCCCCAGCATTTT.

The chain couples TRBV4-2 to TRBJ1-1, with no clear D. The germline V and J ends were trimmed by 3 bases and 0 bases, with 8 bases remaining between them. Germline assignment: CDR1 LGHNA and CDR2 YNFKEQ. The CDR3 has 14 residues. In nucleotides, the CDR3 is TGTGCCAGCAGCCACGGACGGTTGAACACTGAAGCTTTCTTT. Translating it yields CASSHGRLNTEAFF.

The CDR3 sequence is CASSWGARVPYNEQFF. The CDR3 coding sequence is TGCGCCAGCAGCTGGGGGGCCAGGGTGCCCTACAATGAGCAGTTCTTC. V gene TRBV5-1 combines with J gene TRBJ2-1; D may correspond to TRBD1 or TRBD2 (6 bases each). The CDR3 runs 16 residues. Germline loops: CDR1 SGHRS, CDR2 YFSETQ. V lost 3 bases and J lost 2, with 15 bases in between.

Only one count was recorded for this clone. This chain uses TRBV7-9 with TRBJ1-1; tentatively, D is TRBD1 (5 bases). V gave up 1 base and J gave up 5 bases, with 8 bases separating them. CDR3 length: 13 residues. Germline CDR1 is SEHNR and CDR2 is FQNEAQ (reference sequence). The CDR3 loop is CASSLGGKTEAFF. In DNA, the CDR3 is TGTGCCAGCAGCTTAGGGGGGAAGACTGAAGCTTTCTTT.

This clone was seen a single time. CDR3 DNA sequence: TGTGCCAGCCAGAGGACAGGGGGTAACTATGGCTACACCTTC. Translated: CASQRTGGNYGYTF. V and J are TRBV6-1 and TRBJ1-2; 10 bases map to TRBD1. CDR3 size: 14 residues. V was clipped by 8 bases and J by 1 base; unmatched bases: 4. CDR1 is MNHNS, CDR2 SASEGT, per germline.

This chain links TRBV11-3 with TRBJ1-1; D not resolved. This CDR3 comprises 13 residues. Deletions cut 1 base from V and 7 bases from J, with 10 bases between. From germline, CDR1 is SGHNT and CDR2 YENEEA. The CDR3, as DNA: TGTGCCAGCAGCTTAGGGCGGTTGGGTGAAGCTTTCTTT. It encodes CASSLGRLGEAFF.

The chain joins TRBV7-8 to TRBJ2-3; 11 bases align to TRBD2. The CDR3 sequence is 19 residues long. Germline V gives CDR1 SGHVS, CDR2 FQNEAQ. Losses at the gene ends were 1 base for V and 0 bases for J; bases not matched to a gene: 9. The CDR3 nucleotides read TGTGCCAGCAGCTTAGTGGCCGGGACTAGCGGAGGGAGCACAGATACGCAGTATTTT. Its translation: CASSLVAGTSGGSTDTQYF.

The chain uses TRBV4-1 and TRBJ2-5; 7 bases line up with TRBD1. The CDR3 length is 16 residues. Unmatched junction bases numbered 6, after V lost 0 bases and J lost 2 bases. Germline V CDR1 and CDR2: MGHRA, YSYEKL. In DNA, the CDR3 is TGCGCCAGCAGCCAAGATTGGGGGACAGATCAAGAGACCCAGTACTTC. Translation gives CASSQDWGTDQETQYF.

The chain couples TRBV11-1 to TRBJ2-3; 9 bases map to TRBD2. Trimming cost V 2 bases and J 5 bases; bases outside gene matches: 5. The CDR3 totals 15 residues. The V gene's germline CDR1 is SGHAT and CDR2 FQDESV (reference sequence). CDR3 coding DNA: TGTGCCAGCAGCTTACGCGGGGGGGCGGGAGATACGCAGTATTTT. It yields the protein CASSLRGGAGDTQYF.

This clone was seen only once. V is TRBV21-1 and J is TRBJ1-1; the table calls TRBD1, which could not be checked here. TRBV21-1 corresponds to a pseudogene. The CDR3 length is 15 residues. The CDR3 bases are TGTGCCAGCAGCAAAGCGCACCAGGGGAACACTGAAGCTTTCTTT. Its translation is CASSKAHQGNTEAFF.

The J gene is TRBJ2-1, the V gene TRBV5-1; a weak D match, TRBD2 (6 bases). Trimming pared 4 bases from V and 7 bases from J, leaving 21 bases between. The CDR3 sequence is 16 residues long. Germline values: CDR1 SGHRS, CDR2 YFSETQ. This CDR3 reads CASSQVAVLGRNEQFF. CDR3 sequence (DNA): TGCGCCAGCAGCCAAGTTGCGGTTCTAGGGAGGAATGAGCAGTTCTTC.

This clone is a singleton in its sample. The chain recombines TRBV28 with TRBJ1-2, with 9 bases identical to TRBD1. Germline V gene sequence: CDR1 MDHEN, CDR2 SYDVKM. Unmatched junction bases numbered 14, after V lost 4 bases and J lost 8 bases. The CDR3 sequence is 16 residues long. The CDR3 spells CASSSSGTGFDVGYTF. The CDR3, as DNA: TGTGCCAGCAGTTCGTCCGGGACAGGGTTTGATGTGGGCTACACCTTC.

The chain links TRBV5-1 to TRBJ1-2, with D uncertain. CDR1 SGHRS and CDR2 YFSETQ come from the germline V gene. The CDR3 runs 14 residues. The V gene lost 0 bases and the J gene lost 7 bases, with 13 bases spanning the gap. The CDR3: CASSLDPTGGGYTF. CDR3 in DNA: TGCGCCAGCAGCTTGGACCCGACTGGTGGTGGCTACACCTTC.

The chain combines TRBV7-3 with TRBJ1-5; the match to TRBD1 covers 9 bases. Germline CDR1 SGHTA, CDR2 FQGTGA. The J segment lost 5 bases and the V segment lost 1 base, leaving 6 bases of the junction unmatched. The CDR3 is 16 residues long. CDR3 loop: CASSLITGGRYQPQHF. The CDR3 DNA follows: TGTGCCAGCAGCTTAATTACAGGGGGCCGCTATCAGCCCCAGCATTTT.

The chain is built from TRBV28 and TRBJ2-3; TRBD1 matches at 7 bases. With V trimmed by 4 bases and J by 4 bases, 14 bases remained unmatched. Germline V gives CDR1 MDHEN, CDR2 SYDVKM. The CDR3 runs to 17 residues. CDR3 region: CASSSSYLNRGPDTQYF. The CDR3 DNA is TGTGCCAGCAGTTCCTCCTACCTGAACAGGGGCCCAGATACGCAGTATTTT.

The rearrangement uses TRBV27 and TRBJ1-1, with D perhaps matching TRBD1 (5 bases). Germline V gene lookup returns CDR1 MNHEY and CDR2 SMNVEV (reference sequence). V was clipped by 0 bases and J by 1 base, with 12 bases between them. This CDR3 is built from 16 residues. The CDR3: CASSLSGAERNTEAFF. DNA for the CDR3: TGTGCCAGCAGTTTATCAGGGGCAGAAAGGAACACTGAAGCTTTCTTT.